This T cell receptor (beta chain) was sequenced during a study of blood T cell repertoires in COVID-19. Across the whole study: Acute and convalescent COVID-19 samples came from the United States, Italy and Spain. The cDNA or gDNA used as material had been derived from T cells, B-cell-depleted T cells, or PBMCs.

Authors' processing steps: Scientists estimated how many nucleated cells there were by amplifying reference gene primers. Assay used: immunoSEQ multiplex PCR; TCRdb lists only in-frame clones, some missing. For V, J and clone size, that table is used; D and trimming come from the DNA. Counted here are around 200,000 clones, 85% to 90% occurring once; the ten biggest clones make up under 25%. The TCR comes from a man aged 65-85 years with active or convalescent COVID-19. The material sequenced was peripheral blood.

CDR3 amino acids: CASSSGTYTDTQYF. The CDR3 DNA follows: TGTGCCAGCAGCTCCGGGACTTACACAGATACGCAGTATTTT. The rearrangement links TRBV5-6 to TRBJ2-3, with D perhaps TRBD2 (6 bases). CDR1 and CDR2 from the germline V gene are SGHDT and YYEEEE. The CDR3 is made up of 14 amino acids. V lost 3 bases to trimming and J lost 2 bases, with 10 bases between them.